This T cell receptor beta chain is from a study of blood T cell repertoires in COVID-19. Study-level background: Sources were T cells, B-cell-depleted T cells, or PBMCs; the material itself was cDNA or gDNA.

Unmatched junction bases numbered 14, after V lost 7 bases and J lost 7 bases. The CDR3 runs to 16 residues. The germline V gene has CDR1 LNHDA and CDR2 SQIVND (reference sequence). Authors' analysis steps: Quantification of nucleated cells was approximated via reference gene primer amplification. Sequencing used immunoSEQ multiplex PCR; TCRdb keeps in-frame clones, though not all of them. V, J and clone size reflect that table, while D and trimming were determined from the DNA. The table records about 240,000 clones, 83% of them present only once. The material sequenced was peripheral blood. The V gene is TRBV19, the J gene TRBJ2-3; 10 nucleotides line up with TRBD2. The sequence was collected from a human donor in a cohort sampled during active COVID-19. This CDR3 reads CASNPRSGGASNTQYF. As DNA, the CDR3 is TGTGCCAGTAACCCACGAAGCGGGGGGGCCTCTAATACGCAGTATTTT.